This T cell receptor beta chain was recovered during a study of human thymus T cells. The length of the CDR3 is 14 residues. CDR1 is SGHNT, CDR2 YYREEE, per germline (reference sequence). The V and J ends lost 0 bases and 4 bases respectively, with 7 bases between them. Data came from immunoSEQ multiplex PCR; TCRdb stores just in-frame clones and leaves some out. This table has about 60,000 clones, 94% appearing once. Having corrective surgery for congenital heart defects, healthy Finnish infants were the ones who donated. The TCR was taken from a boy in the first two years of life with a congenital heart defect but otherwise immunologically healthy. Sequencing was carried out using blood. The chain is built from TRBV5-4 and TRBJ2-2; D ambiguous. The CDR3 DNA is TGTGCCAGCAGCTTGGGGGTACCCACCGGGGAGCTGTTTTTT. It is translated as CASSLGVPTGELFF.